Described below is a single T cell receptor beta chain sequence and its context. The target antigen is unknown. Here immunoSEQ multiplex PCR was the method, and the copy in TCRdb shows in-frame clones only, minus some. The profile shows tens of thousands of clones, roughly 90% of them singletons. The germline gives CDR1 LNHNV, CDR2 YYDKDF (reference sequence). The CDR3 covers 14 residues. V was trimmed by 1 base and J by 4 bases, leaving 10 bases between them. The data originate from a study of OX40 agonist ivuxolimab in advanced cancers. Study-wide results and caveats: In the 0.1 to 3.0 mg/kg range, CD4+ and CD8+ blood T cells had expanded clonally by week 6. Among the nonresponders, some also had low normalized T-cell clonal expansion.

Source: CD4+ or CD8+ T cells sorted from blood, taken in a trial of the OX40 agonist ivuxolimab. This clonotype was sampled from an adult with an advanced solid tumor such as melanoma, head and neck, liver or kidney cancer. The rearrangement links TRBV15 to TRBJ1-2; D ambiguous. CDR3 sequence reads: CATSRGSFGYGYTF. DNA for the CDR3: TGTGCCACCAGCAGAGGGAGTTTCGGCTATGGCTACACCTTC.